This is a list of T cell receptor beta chains from one sample in a study of blood T cell repertoires in COVID-19. TCRdb keeps only in-frame clones here, not all; method: immunoSEQ multiplex PCR. The sample lists some 380,000 clones, roughly 80% occurring once. The sample taken for sequencing was peripheral blood. These receptors originate from a human donor with acute or convalescent COVID-19. The donor label of this sample is uncertain. Each CDR3 is given with its conserved first and last residue. The D gene is left open where the match is weak. Expanded clones are given a class, and other clones once, few, many or no size at all.

CDR3 DNA	CDR3 protein	D gene	V gene	J gene	clone size
TGTGCCAGCAGTTACTCAGGGGTTCCACCCCTCCACTTT	CASSYSGVPPLHF	NA	TRBV6-5	TRBJ1-6	NA
TGTGCCAGCAGCTCAGCCGGGACAGGGGTGGATACGCAGTATTTT	CASSSAGTGVDTQYF	TRBD1	TRBV5-4	TRBJ2-3	NA
TGCGCCAGCAGCCCGATGGCCGGGGACTCGGCGCATTTT	CASSPMAGDSAHF	NA	TRBV4-1	TRBJ2-3	NA
TGTGCCAGCAGCCCGCTGGGGGGGTCTGTGAACACCGGGGAGCTGTTTTTT	CASSPLGGSVNTGELFF	TRBD2	TRBV7-9	TRBJ2-2	NA
TGCAGCGTGGATACAGGGTTCACTGAAGCTTTCTTT	CSVDTGFTEAFF	NA	TRBV29-1	TRBJ1-1	NA
TGCGCCAGCAGCTTGCAGGGGTTCGAGGATGGCTACACCTTC	CASSLQGFEDGYTF	NA	TRBV5-1	TRBJ1-2	NA
TGTGCCAGCAGTTTAAGGTTCGGGGGGGCTGAAGCTTTCTTT	CASSLRFGGAEAFF	NA	TRBV27	TRBJ1-1	NA
TGTGCCAGCAGCCAATTGCAGGGGGATCGAGAAAAACTGTTTTTT	CASSQLQGDREKLFF	TRBD1	TRBV16	TRBJ1-4	NA
TGTGCCTGGAGTGCCGGACAGGCTACTGGACAAGAGACCCAGTACTTC	CAWSAGQATGQETQYF	TRBD1	TRBV30	TRBJ2-5	NA
TGTGCCAGCAGCTTGACGGGACAGGCCATCTCCTACGAGCAGTACTTC	CASSLTGQAISYEQYF	TRBD1	TRBV5-4	TRBJ2-7	NA
TGCGCCAGCAGTGCGACTAGCGGGAACATCCAAGAGACCCAGTACTTC	CASSATSGNIQETQYF	TRBD2	TRBV10-2	TRBJ2-5	NA
TGCGCCAGCAGCTACAGGGGGCTGAGCACTGAAGCTTTCTTT	CASSYRGLSTEAFF	TRBD1	TRBV5-1	TRBJ1-1	NA
TGTGCCAGCAATCTCGAGAGCTCGAGCTCCTACAATGAGCAGTTCTTC	CASNLESSSSYNEQFF	NA	TRBV2	TRBJ2-1	many
TGTGCCAGCAGCGATAAACAGAATTCACCCCTCCACTTT	CASSDKQNSPLHF	NA	TRBV7-9	TRBJ1-6	NA
TGTGCCAGCAAAAGGCTAGCGGCATCTCAAGAGACCCAGTACTTC	CASKRLAASQETQYF	TRBD2	TRBV27	TRBJ2-5	NA
TGCGCCAGCGCTCGGGGGTCCACAGATACGCAGTATTTT	CASARGSTDTQYF	NA	TRBV5-1	TRBJ2-3	NA
TGTGCCAGCTCAGCCGACAGGGCGAACACTGAAGCTTTCTTT	CASSADRANTEAFF	TRBD1	TRBV18	TRBJ1-1	NA
TGTGCCAGCAGCTTAGAGGTAGGGTCTGGCCAGGGGCAATACGGACAACCCACGGATACGCAGTATTTT	CASSLEVGSGQGQYGQPTDTQYF	NA	TRBV11-3	TRBJ2-3	NA
TGCGCCAGCAGTGAGTACAGGTACAATCAGCCCCAGCATTTT	CASSEYRYNQPQHF	NA	TRBV10-2	TRBJ1-5	NA
TGTGCCAGCAGCCAGGCAGGGGGCGTGAAGACCCAGTACTTC	CASSQAGGVKTQYF	TRBD1	TRBV11-2	TRBJ2-5	NA
TGCGCCAGCAGCTCGGACACCCTGAAAGCTTTCTTT	CASSSDTLKAFF	NA	TRBV5-1	TRBJ1-1	NA
TGTGCCAGCAGGAAGCGGGGGTTAACCTACGAGCAGTACTTC	CASRKRGLTYEQYF	TRBD2	TRBV2	TRBJ2-7	NA
TGTGCCAGCAGTGAATACCCAGGGGCCAGCACAGATACGCAGTATTTT	CASSEYPGASTDTQYF	NA	TRBV6-1	TRBJ2-3	NA
TGTGCCAGCTCACCGGCTGAGGGTTTACGGCGGGCTTTCTTT	CASSPAEGLRRAFF	NA	TRBV18	TRBJ1-1	NA
TGTGCCTGGAGTCCCGACAGGGGTACTATAGGCTACACCTTC	CAWSPDRGTIGYTF	TRBD1	TRBV30	TRBJ1-2	NA
TGTGCCAGCAGCCTGACAGGGACCCCCTCCTTTAACTATGGCTACACCTTC	CASSLTGTPSFNYGYTF	TRBD1	TRBV5-5	TRBJ1-2	few
TGTGCCAGCAGCGTAGGGCTCAGCGACAGCACAGATACGCAGTATTTT	CASSVGLSDSTDTQYF	NA	TRBV9	TRBJ2-3	NA